These T cell receptor beta chains were read from a single sample in a study of blood T cell repertoires in COVID-19. Sequencing was performed with immunoSEQ multiplex PCR; in TCRdb, only in-frame clones are kept and a portion is missing. Here the sample spans approximately 69,000 clones, around four fifths being singletons. The sample taken for sequencing was peripheral blood. The receptors here all came from a woman in her sixties with acute or convalescent COVID-19. Both conserved end residues are part of each CDR3. The order of the fields is V gene, D gene, clone size, J gene, CDR3 protein. A D gene is named only where the DNA matches it firmly. Not every row has a clone size; where given, it reads once, few, many or a size class.

TRBV28	-	-	TRBJ2-6	CASTNWGANVLTF
TRBV7-9	-	-	TRBJ1-5	CASSLDQGSSPQHF
TRBV3-1/TRBV3-2	-	-	TRBJ1-6	CASSQVRNNSPLHF
TRBV7-2	-	-	TRBJ2-2	CASSPFILTGNTGELFF
TRBV7-3	-	once	TRBJ1-1	CASSRNRDTEAFF
TRBV5-1	-	-	TRBJ1-3	CASSLTGELNSRSGNTIYF
TRBV7-2	-	-	TRBJ1-5	CASSSDSIQPQHF
TRBV7-8	-	-	TRBJ1-4	CASSIRDFNEKLFF
TRBV7-2	-	once	TRBJ1-1	CASSLGMAMAAFF
TRBV11-2	TRBD2	many	TRBJ2-7	CASSKTGGRGLREQYF
TRBV5-8	-	-	TRBJ2-3	CASSLLGGGRSDTQYF
TRBV27	-	-	TRBJ1-5	CASSLYSLSNQPQHF
TRBV7-3	-	few	TRBJ1-2	CASSGQLVNYGYTF
TRBV9	TRBD2	-	TRBJ2-1	CASSVGVAGGPLYSYNEQFF
TRBV7-6	-	-	TRBJ1-1	CASSSRASTRQNTEAFF
TRBV15	TRBD1	-	TRBJ2-1	CATSKKTGLLYNEQFF
TRBV28	-	-	TRBJ1-2	CASSLNVGGVVAF
TRBV12-3/TRBV12-4	TRBD1	-	TRBJ1-1	CASRQSRGLAFF
TRBV7-3	-	-	TRBJ2-7	CASSLYGSGSYEQYF
TRBV6-1	-	-	TRBJ1-5	CASSEQGTSNQPQHF
TRBV6-1	TRBD2	once	TRBJ2-1	CASSLAGTSYNEQFF
TRBV7-6	-	-	TRBJ1-4	CASSLATDSEKLFF
TRBV27	-	-	TRBJ1-2	CASSLSGGYGYTF
TRBV24-1	-	-	TRBJ2-3	CATSDPGQYTDTQYF
TRBV9	TRBD1	-	TRBJ1-1	CASSGSEGAWTEAFF
TRBV28	-	-	TRBJ2-7	CASNAQSLPIRYEQYF
TRBV27	-	-	TRBJ1-2	CASSIAVNYGYTF
TRBV19	-	few	TRBJ1-1	CASRETWAGAEAFF
TRBV5-5	TRBD1	-	TRBJ1-6	CASSKRQGPLHF
TRBV7-9	-	-	TRBJ1-1	CASSRTGNTEAFF
TRBV18	-	-	TRBJ1-2	CASSPGQHYGYTF
TRBV9	-	-	TRBJ2-1	CASSPTGHNNEQFF
TRBV5-1	-	-	TRBJ2-7	CASNRGGSSEQYF
TRBV27	TRBD2	-	TRBJ2-7	CASSSSRGSVSYEQYF
TRBV27	TRBD1	-	TRBJ1-5	CASIPDREVDSNQPQHF
TRBV18	TRBD1	-	TRBJ1-1	CASSPQLQGMNTEAFF
TRBV24-1	TRBD2	-	TRBJ2-5	CATSDSLAVQETQYF
TRBV21-1	-	few	TRBJ2-4	CASSKVRQGNF
TRBV19	-	-	TRBJ2-7	CASLGAGEQYF
TRBV7-8	-	-	TRBJ1-4	CASSLRDLGKLFF
TRBV27	-	-	TRBJ1-2	CASREQGQLANYGYTF
TRBV9	-	-	TRBJ2-4	CASSVAGASADIQYF
TRBV2	-	once	TRBJ2-2	CASSENSLNTGELFF
TRBV5-6	-	-	TRBJ1-2	CASSLEGYGAANYGYTF
TRBV6-1	TRBD1	-	TRBJ1-2	CASSEGGQGIGYTF